This record concerns one T cell receptor (beta chain) sequence. The CDR3 spans 16 residues. V dropped 4 bases and J dropped 5; count of bases not matched to a gene: 10. Germline V gene sequence: CDR1 LGHNA, CDR2 YNFKEQ. The data derive from a study of lymphopenia after photon versus proton radiotherapy. Repertoires were generated with immunoSEQ multiplex PCR, while TCRdb's copy carries only in-frame clones and drops some. There are 160,000 or so clones in the sample; approximately 90% occur only once, and around 4.5% lies in the top ten. This TCR came from a man aged 50 or older with gastric cancer. The chain has TRBV4-2 and TRBJ2-5; 10 nucleotides agree with TRBD2. Here the sequenced sample was peripheral blood, taken from a patient treated with photon-based radiotherapy. The CDR3 nucleotides read TGTGCCAGCAGCCCAGGGGTCACTAGCGGGACGGAGACCCAGTACTTC. This sequence encodes CASSPGVTSGTETQYF.